This TCR beta chain was profiled in a study of cytomegalovirus exposure and HLA in healthy donors. The wider study: From about 179 million T cells, an earlier analysis saw roughly 110 million unique TCR beta sequences.

Trimming cost V 5 bases and J 3 bases; bases outside gene matches: 7. Germline CDR1 reads SEHNR; CDR2 reads FQNEAQ (reference sequence). This CDR3 spans 15 amino acids. General study points: Accurate prediction of HLA-A and HLA-B alleles (for most subjects) was reportedly achieved from TCR beta sequences.

The study sampled nominally healthy donors, though unrecorded immune exposures were likely. It was with 60 Vbeta and 13 Jbeta primers that the PCR ran. In the source study's methods: Roughly 10 million shared chains were among roughly 81 million unique TCR beta chains counted in a later analysis. TCRdb's copy holds only in-frame clones and misses some; the assay was immunoSEQ multiplex PCR. The DNA was the basis for D and trimming; V, J and clone size are from that table. The sample includes about 140,000 clones, 77% seen only once; the top ten take approximately 3.8%. For this clone: Its antigen is undetermined.

The source is a male donor in good health and CMV-seronegative. The chain couples TRBV7-9 to TRBJ2-1; TRBD1 aligns across 7 bases. Material for sequencing was PBMCs. CDR3 sequence: CASSQGQLDYNEQFF. The CDR3 DNA is TGTGCCAGCAGCCAGGGACAGCTAGACTACAATGAGCAGTTCTTC.